Each of the 15 T cell receptor beta chains below was sequenced from the same sample in a study of blood T cells in healthy people across ages. The use of a sample-barcoded 5' primer and a J-beta primer mix characterized a second PCR of about 7 to 12 cycles. TCRdb reanalysed the 5' RACE reads using MiXCR and keeps one entry per CDR3 protein. The sample lists approximately 780,000 distinct CDR3 sequences; more than 25% were seen once. The same sample was also studied in work on T cells of mothers and their children.

Sequenced input: blood. Every receptor here comes from a boy between 10 and 17 years old in good health.

The CDR3 protein is CASTAGGAGSQPQHF. The DNA for the CDR3 is TGTGCCAGCACCGCAGGGGGGGCAGGGAGTCAGCCCCAGCATTTT. The genes are TRBV21-1 and TRBJ1-5; the table's D call TRBD1 went unverified against the DNA. TRBV21-1 is a listed pseudogene. This CDR3 contains 15 residues.

This clonotype was seen a handful of times. The chain has TRBV11-1 and TRBJ2-3, with D perhaps matching TRBD1 (5 bases). The ends were cut back, 5 bases at V and 2 bases at J, with 11 bases in the middle. The CDR3 totals 14 residues. The germline V gene encodes CDR1 SGHAT and CDR2 FQDESV (reference sequence). The CDR3 loop is CASSPRTNTDTQYF. Written as DNA, the CDR3 is TGTGCCAGCAGCCCTCGGACAAACACAGATACGCAGTATTTT.

This clonotype has a handful of counts. The J gene is TRBJ2-1, the V gene TRBV20-1; tentatively, D is TRBD2 (6 bases). CDR1 DFQATT and CDR2 SNEGSKA come from the germline V gene (reference sequence). This CDR3 is built from 18 residues. V was trimmed by 6 bases and J by 4 bases, leaving 28 bases between them. CDR3 nucleotides: TGCAGTGCCAGGGACGGTCTTAGGGGAGGTAGTCCTTACAATGAGCAGTTCTTC. This translates into CSARDGLRGGSPYNEQFF.

The V and J genes are TRBV5-1 and TRBJ1-1; D remains ambiguous. Germline V lookup: CDR1 SGHRS, CDR2 YFSETQ. Trimming shortened V by 3 bases and J by 1 base, and 10 bases separated the two germline ends. The CDR3 loop spans 14 amino acids. CDR3 loop: CASSSKEGNTEAFF. The CDR3 coding sequence is TGCGCCAGCAGCTCCAAGGAGGGGAACACTGAAGCTTTCTTT.

This clonotype turned up a few times. This chain links TRBV7-2 with TRBJ2-4; TRBD2 matches at 7 bases. The CDR3 has 15 amino acids. The V and J ends lost 0 bases and 7 bases, in that order; junction bases with no gene match: 6. Germline V gene lookup returns CDR1 SGHTA and CDR2 FQGNSA. CDR3 protein: CASSLARLARNIQYF. The CDR3 bases are TGTGCCAGCAGCTTAGCTAGACTAGCAAGGAACATTCAGTACTTC. Together with reference TRBV7-2 and TRBJ2-4, the CDR3 gives the full variable domain: GAGVSQSPSNKVTEKGKDVELRCDPISGHTALYWYRQSLGQGLEFLIYFQGNSAPDKSGLPSDRFSAERTGGSVSTLTIQRTQQEDSAVYLCASSLARLARNIQYFGAGTRLSVL.

The chain combines TRBV25-1 with TRBJ2-5; weak D call: TRBD1 (5 bases). The CDR3 runs to 15 residues. CDR1 is MGHDK, CDR2 SYGVNS, per germline. V was shortened by 1 base and J by 5 bases, with 14 bases between the two germline ends. In DNA, the CDR3 is TGTGCCAGCAGTGAATGGGCAGGGATGAGGGAGACCCAGTACTTC. It encodes CASSEWAGMRETQYF.

V is TRBV5-6 and J is TRBJ1-3, with no clear D. Per germline, CDR1 SGHDT and CDR2 YYEEEE. The CDR3 consists of 14 residues. V gave up 2 bases and J gave up 2 bases, with 8 bases separating them. The CDR3 is CASSFLPAGNTIYF. The CDR3 DNA sequence: TGTGCCAGCAGCTTTTTGCCAGCTGGAAACACCATATATTTT.

This clonotype was seen only a few times. J is TRBJ2-4 and V is TRBV10-2; TRBD1 matches 7 bases. The germline V gene has CDR1 WSHSY and CDR2 SAAADI. The CDR3 is 14 amino acids. V was clipped by 6 bases and J by 7 bases; unmatched bases: 9. CDR3 amino acids: CASRTTGSPNIQYF. Written as DNA, the CDR3 is TGCGCCAGCAGGACGACAGGGAGTCCCAACATTCAGTACTTC.

This clonotype occurred a few times. This chain joins TRBV25-1 and TRBJ1-6, with D hard to call. V dropped 1 base and J dropped 0 bases, with 7 bases sitting between them. From germline, CDR1 is MGHDK and CDR2 SYGVNS. The CDR3 length is 16 residues. This CDR3 is CASSESRSSYNSPLHF. In nucleotides, the CDR3 is TGTGCCAGCAGTGAATCTCGGAGCTCCTATAATTCACCCCTCCACTTT.

The J gene is TRBJ1-5, the V gene TRBV12-3 or TRBV12-4, with D unclear. CDR3 length: 16 residues. With 3 bases removed from V and 7 bases from J, the gap between germline ends came to 19 bases. CDR3 loop: CASSLGEAGPAQPQHF. The CDR3, as DNA: TGTGCCAGCAGTTTGGGAGAGGCAGGTCCGGCGCAGCCCCAGCATTTT.

V and J are TRBV6-6 and TRBJ1-5, with D tentatively TRBD1 (5 bases). Between the trimmed V and J ends, which lost 2 bases and 0 bases, there was a span of 11 bases. Germline CDR1 reads MNHNY; CDR2 reads SVGAGI (reference sequence). The CDR3 loop spans 16 amino acids. CDR3 sequence reads: CASSYEVGGSNQPQHF. CDR3 nucleotides: TGTGCCAGCAGTTACGAAGTGGGGGGTAGCAATCAGCCCCAGCATTTT.

This clonotype was found a few times. The chain joins TRBV12-3 or TRBV12-4 to TRBJ1-4; D call uncertain. This CDR3 has 15 amino acids. V lost 7 bases and J 1 base, leaving 13 bases between the germline ends. CDR3 DNA: TGTGCCAGCACCCCTGACCTGGGAACTAATGAAAAACTGTTTTTT. It codes for CASTPDLGTNEKLFF.

The genes are TRBV20-1 and TRBJ2-5; no clear D. The end of the DNA aligns better with TRBJ2-1, so the J call may be wrong. This CDR3 has 14 amino acids. Germline values: CDR1 DFQATT, CDR2 SNEGSKA (reference sequence). CDR3 in amino acids: CSARGLVGINEQFF. CDR3 in DNA: TGCAGTGCTAGAGGATTAGTAGGTATCAATGAGCAGTTCTTC.

Many counts were recorded for this clonotype. J is TRBJ2-1 and V is TRBV7-9, with 8 bases lining up with TRBD2. The J call is doubtful: the DNA matches TRBJ2-7 better. Germline CDR1 reads SEHNR; CDR2 reads FQNEAQ (reference sequence). The CDR3 totals 12 residues. In nucleotides, the CDR3 is TGTGCCAGCAGCCGGGGGGGCGACGAGCAGTACTTC. This sequence encodes CASSRGGDEQYF.

The V call is TRBV24-1, the J call TRBJ2-1, with 12 nucleotides matching TRBD2. V dropped 4 bases and J dropped 8; count of bases not matched to a gene: 5. Germline-derived CDR1 and CDR2 are KGHDR and SFDVKD. This CDR3 has 15 residues. CDR3 loop: CATSEPSGGAHEQFF. CDR3 in DNA: TGTGCCACCAGTGAGCCTAGCGGGGGGGCCCATGAGCAGTTCTTC.